This T cell receptor (beta chain) was captured by sequencing in a study of T cell responses to AZD1222 COVID-19 vaccine. Only in-frame clones appear in the TCRdb table, and some are missing; sequencing was by immunoSEQ multiplex PCR. The data contain some 180,000 clones, around 88% of them singletons. This CDR3 has 13 residues. Deletions cut 0 bases from V and 6 bases from J, with 10 bases between. Looked up from germline, CDR1 is SGHDT and CDR2 is YYEEEE. This sequence originates from an adult in good health. The specimen comprised peripheral blood, sampled on day 0 of AZD1222 vaccination. V usage is TRBV5-6 and J usage is TRBJ2-7, with D perhaps TRBD1 (6 bases). The CDR3 region is CASSLVRGGEQYF. CDR3 bases: TGTGCCAGCAGCTTGGTACGAGGGGGCGAGCAGTACTTC. The full variable domain, completed using reference TRBV5-6 and TRBJ2-7, is DAGVTQSPTHLIKTRGQQVTLRCSPKSGHDTVSWYQQALGQGPQFIFQYYEEEERQRGNFPDRFSGHQFPNYSSELNVNALLLGDSALYLCASSLVRGGEQYFGPGTRLTVT.